The rows below give T cell receptor beta chains drawn from one sample of a study of T cell responses to AZD1222 COVID-19 vaccine. Sequenced by immunoSEQ multiplex PCR; TCRdb stores in-frame clones only, minus some. The table records 99,000 or so clones, approximately 86% of them present only once. This sample comprised peripheral blood, obtained 28 days after the second dose of the MenACWY control vaccine. The receptors shown here come from an adult who received the MenACWY meningococcal vaccine as a control. Each CDR3 is given with its conserved first and last residue. The D gene is left open where the match is weak. Part of the rows lack a size; the others show once, few, many or a class for expanded clones.

d_gene: TRBD2; abundance: NA; j_gene: TRBJ2-7; v_gene: TRBV5-1; CDR3aa: CASSLGWGGINEQYF; CDR3nt: TGCGCCAGCAGCTTGGGGTGGGGAGGGATCAACGAGCAGTACTTC
d_gene: NA; abundance: once; j_gene: TRBJ2-5; v_gene: TRBV7-2; CDR3aa: CASSLALGQETQYF; CDR3nt: TGTGCCAGCAGCTTAGCTTTGGGGCAAGAGACCCAGTACTTC
d_gene: NA; abundance: few; j_gene: TRBJ1-1; v_gene: TRBV28; CDR3aa: CASSYLISFSGPEAFF; CDR3nt: TGTGCCAGCAGTTACCTCATTTCATTTTCAGGTCCTGAAGCTTTCTTT
d_gene: NA; abundance: NA; j_gene: TRBJ2-7; v_gene: TRBV24-1; CDR3aa: CATSTSGPSYEQYF; CDR3nt: NA
d_gene: NA; abundance: NA; j_gene: TRBJ2-3; v_gene: TRBV2; CDR3aa: CASNPSVSTDTQYF; CDR3nt: TGTGCCAGCAACCCTAGCGTCAGTACAGATACGCAGTATTTT
d_gene: NA; abundance: NA; j_gene: TRBJ2-7; v_gene: TRBV28; CDR3aa: CASTRQAPSYEQYF; CDR3nt: TGTGCCAGCACCAGACAAGCCCCCTCCTACGAGCAGTACTTC
d_gene: NA; abundance: NA; j_gene: TRBJ1-1; v_gene: TRBV30; CDR3aa: CAGGRGETEAFF; CDR3nt: TGTGCCGGGGGACGGGGCGAGACTGAAGCTTTCTTT
d_gene: NA; abundance: NA; j_gene: TRBJ2-5; v_gene: TRBV12-3/TRBV12-4; CDR3aa: CASSLAVAVTQYF; CDR3nt: TGTGCCAGCAGTTTAGCGGTAGCGGTGACCCAGTACTTC
d_gene: TRBD1; abundance: NA; j_gene: TRBJ1-2; v_gene: TRBV27; CDR3aa: CASTPLGGQEDYTF; CDR3nt: TGTGCCAGCACCCCCCTGGGGGGACAGGAGGACTACACCTTC
d_gene: NA; abundance: NA; j_gene: TRBJ1-2; v_gene: TRBV7-9; CDR3aa: CASSPTAVYGYTF; CDR3nt: TGTGCCAGCAGCCCTACAGCCGTCTATGGCTACACCTTC
d_gene: NA; abundance: NA; j_gene: TRBJ2-1; v_gene: TRBV9; CDR3aa: CASSGLPSGTFQTNEQFF; CDR3nt: TGTGCCAGCAGCGGCCTACCCTCTGGGACTTTCCAGACCAATGAGCAGTTCTTC
d_gene: NA; abundance: once; j_gene: TRBJ2-7; v_gene: TRBV10-2; CDR3aa: CASSEWNRETYEQYF; CDR3nt: TGCGCCAGCAGTGAGTGGAACAGGGAAACCTACGAGCAGTACTTC
d_gene: TRBD1; abundance: NA; j_gene: TRBJ1-1; v_gene: TRBV7-3; CDR3aa: CASSQWQGAEAFF; CDR3nt: TGTGCCAGCAGCCAGTGGCAGGGGGCGGAAGCTTTCTTT
d_gene: NA; abundance: NA; j_gene: TRBJ2-7; v_gene: TRBV18; CDR3aa: CASSHPGNSYEQYF; CDR3nt: TGTGCCAGCTCACACCCGGGCAACTCCTACGAGCAGTACTTC
d_gene: NA; abundance: NA; j_gene: TRBJ1-2; v_gene: TRBV7-9; CDR3aa: CASSLKTIEGYTF; CDR3nt: TGTGCCAGCAGCTTAAAAACTATTGAAGGCTACACCTTC